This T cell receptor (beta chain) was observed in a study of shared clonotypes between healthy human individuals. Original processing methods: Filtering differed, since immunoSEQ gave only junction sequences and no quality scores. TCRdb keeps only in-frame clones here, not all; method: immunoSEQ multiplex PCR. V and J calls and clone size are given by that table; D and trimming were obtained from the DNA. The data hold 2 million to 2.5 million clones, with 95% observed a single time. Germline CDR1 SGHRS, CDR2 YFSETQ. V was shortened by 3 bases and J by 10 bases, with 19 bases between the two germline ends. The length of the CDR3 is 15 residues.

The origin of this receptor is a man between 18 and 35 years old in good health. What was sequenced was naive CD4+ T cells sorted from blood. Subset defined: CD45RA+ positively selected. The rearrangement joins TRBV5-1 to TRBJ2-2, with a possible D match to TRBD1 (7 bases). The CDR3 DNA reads TGCGCCAGCAGCTATCAGGGGGGCCGCGAGGAGGAGCTGTTTTTT. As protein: CASSYQGGREEELFF.